This T cell receptor beta chain was identified during a study of OX40 agonist ivuxolimab in advanced cancers. Study at large: Patients were given ivuxolimab, an antibody that agonizes OX40 (CD134). Patients receiving dose escalation had hepatocellular carcinoma, melanoma, renal cell or head and neck cancer. General observations from the study: Also showing low normalized T-cell clonal expansion were some of the nonresponders. At doses 0.1 to 3.0 mg/kg, CD4+ and CD8+ clones expanded.

The repertoire was sequenced with immunoSEQ multiplex PCR; TCRdb's copy has only in-frame clones and lacks some. This sample has tens of thousands of clones, with roughly three quarters found just once. V lost 4 bases and J 0 bases, leaving 15 bases between the germline ends. The germline V gene encodes CDR1 MNHEY and CDR2 SVGAGI. This CDR3 comprises 16 residues. About this clone: What it binds is not known.

Sequencing used CD4+ or CD8+ T cells sorted from blood, obtained in a trial of the OX40 agonist ivuxolimab. The rearrangement uses TRBV6-5 and TRBJ1-1, with D perhaps matching TRBD1 (5 bases). This clonotype originated in an adult with an advanced solid tumor such as melanoma, head and neck, liver or kidney cancer. CDR3 sequence: CASSSLPGRMNTEAFF. In DNA, the CDR3 is TGTGCCAGCAGTTCCCTTCCAGGGAGGATGAACACTGAAGCTTTCTTT.